Shown below are 28 T cell receptor beta chains from a single sample sequenced in a study of T cell responses to AZD1222 COVID-19 vaccine. Assay used: immunoSEQ multiplex PCR; TCRdb lists only in-frame clones, some missing. This table holds nearly 90,000 clones, roughly 90% found once. Here the sequenced sample was peripheral blood, taken 28 days after the second AZD1222 dose. Every receptor here comes from an adult who received the AZD1222 COVID-19 vaccine.

In this sample, this clone turned up once. This rearrangement joins TRBV12-3 or TRBV12-4 to TRBJ2-7, with a tentative D call TRBD2 (5 bases). V lost 5 bases and J lost 3, with 8 bases in between. The CDR3 spans 12 residues. CDR3 sequence: CASSARGYEQYF. As DNA, the CDR3 is TGTGCCAGCAGTGCCCGGGGCTACGAGCAGTACTTC.

This chain links TRBV7-3 with TRBJ1-1, with TRBD1 as a possible D gene (5 bases). V was trimmed by 5 bases and J by 4 bases, leaving 14 bases between them. This CDR3 comprises 14 residues. CDR1 and CDR2 from the germline V gene are SGHTA and FQGTGA. CDR3 loop: CASSPQGYGTEAFF. In DNA form, the CDR3 reads TGTGCCAGCAGCCCTCAGGGATATGGCACTGAAGCTTTCTTT.

The CDR3 loop is CASRTGYSPLHF. The CDR3 region has the DNA TGTGCCAGCAGGACAGGATATTCACCCCTCCACTTT. The genes are TRBV25-1 and TRBJ1-6, with D possibly being TRBD1 (6 bases). Looked up from germline, CDR1 is MGHDK and CDR2 is SYGVNS. The length of the CDR3 is 12 residues. Trimming cost V 6 bases and J 8 bases, with 8 bases left between them.

This chain links TRBV4-3 with TRBJ2-5; D unclear. The length of the CDR3 is 13 residues. Germline assignment: CDR1 LGHNA and CDR2 YSLEER. V lost 6 bases to trimming and J lost 3 bases, with 11 bases between them. Here the CDR3 reads CASRNGAEETQYF. The CDR3 bases are TGCGCCAGCAGGAATGGAGCTGAAGAGACCCAGTACTTC.

This clone was seen a single time. The V and J genes are TRBV4-1 and TRBJ2-4; D may correspond to TRBD1 or TRBD2 (7 bases each). Germline V lookup: CDR1 MGHRA, CDR2 YSYEKL. V lost 0 bases and J lost 1, with 16 bases in between. The CDR3 is 18 residues long. CDR3 amino acids: CASSQEGRGRHAKNIQYF. The CDR3 DNA reads as TGCGCCAGCAGCCAAGAGGGGAGGGGGCGCCACGCCAAAAACATTCAGTACTTC.

The chain couples TRBV11-3 to TRBJ2-1, with D unresolved. V dropped 2 bases and J dropped 5 bases, with 10 bases sitting between them. Germline CDR1 is SGHNT and CDR2 is YENEEA. The length of the CDR3 is 14 residues. This chain's CDR3 is CASSLSDQDNEQFF. Here the CDR3 DNA reads TGTGCCAGCAGCTTAAGTGATCAGGACAATGAGCAGTTCTTC.

J is TRBJ2-2 and V is TRBV29-1; no reliable D call. V lost 1 base and J lost 9, with 6 bases in between. This CDR3 has 11 residues. Germline V CDR1 and CDR2: SQVTM, ANQGSEA. The CDR3 bases are TGCAGCGTTGAAGTGGGGTGGGAGCTGTTTTTT. This translates into CSVEVGWELFF.

J is TRBJ1-4 and V is TRBV7-6; no definite D call. The CDR3 runs to 15 residues. Germline lookup yields CDR1 SGHVS and CDR2 FNYEAQ. V lost 0 bases and J lost 6, with 11 bases in between. CDR3 protein: CASSLAWEGDEKLFF. The CDR3 DNA is TGTGCCAGCAGCTTAGCCTGGGAGGGTGATGAAAAACTGTTTTTT.

The rearrangement links TRBV2 to TRBJ2-7, with D unclear. Germline CDR1 and CDR2: SNHLY and FYNNEI. V dropped 0 bases and J dropped 1 base, with 4 bases sitting between them. The CDR3 runs 13 residues. CDR3 loop: CASSEARSYEQYF. As DNA, the CDR3 is TGTGCCAGCAGTGAAGCCAGATCCTACGAGCAGTACTTC.

Comment on this clone: At one boundary the junction diverges from the germline segment, which might be a read error. The rearrangement links TRBV5-1 to TRBJ1-2; 10 positions match TRBD1. The CDR3 loop spans 16 amino acids. Germline V gene data show CDR1 as SGHRS and CDR2 as YFSETQ. CDR3: CASSLGQGTVNYGYTF. For the CDR3, the DNA is TGCGCCAGCAGTTTGGGACAGGGGACTGTTAACTATGGCTACACCTTC.

The count of this clone is one. CDR3 region: CASSAVGSNTEAFF. In DNA form, the CDR3 reads TGTGCCAGCTCAGCTGTCGGGTCGAACACTGAAGCTTTCTTT. This rearrangement joins TRBV18 to TRBJ1-1, with D hard to call. The CDR3 spans 14 residues. V lost 5 bases and J 1 base, leaving 11 bases between the germline ends. The germline V gene has CDR1 KGHSH and CDR2 LQKENI.

In the case of this clone: Other DNA sequences of this sample code for an identical CDR3. The chain is built from TRBV5-1 and TRBJ2-7; D call uncertain. V was trimmed by 2 bases and J by 3 bases, leaving 6 bases between them. Germline loops: CDR1 SGHRS, CDR2 YFSETQ. The CDR3 length is 12 residues. The CDR3 sequence is CASSLDLYEQYF. For the CDR3, the DNA is TGCGCCAGCAGCTTAGACCTCTACGAGCAGTACTTC.

The J gene is TRBJ1-1, the V gene TRBV10-3, with 8 bases fitting TRBD1. CDR3 length: 12 residues. Losses at the gene ends were 7 bases for V and 7 bases for J; bases not matched to a gene: 5. From germline, CDR1 is ENHRY and CDR2 SYGVKD. CDR3 DNA sequence: TGTGCCATCACCTCCGGACAGGGTGAAGCTTTCTTT. It specifies CAITSGQGEAFF.

CDR3 loop: CASSQGVGQSNTGELFF. Written as DNA, the CDR3 is TGTGCCAGCAGCCAAGGGGTGGGACAGTCGAACACCGGGGAGCTGTTTTTT. The V and J genes are TRBV4-2 and TRBJ2-2, with 7 bases aligning to TRBD1. Trimming took 1 base from V and 0 from J; bases not matched to a gene: 5. The germline gives CDR1 LGHNA, CDR2 YNFKEQ. The length of the CDR3 is 17 residues.

The rearrangement joins TRBV3-1 (or the pseudogene TRBV3-2) to TRBJ2-2; weak D call: TRBD1 (6 bases). V shed 1 base and J shed 5 bases, with 26 bases lying between them. The CDR3 runs to 20 residues. Per germline, CDR1 LGHDT and CDR2 YNNKEL (reference sequence). Written as DNA, the CDR3 is TGTGCCAGCAGCCAAGTCTTCTCTCATGTCTACAGGGTTTTAACCGGGGAGCTGTTTTTT. Translating gives CASSQVFSHVYRVLTGELFF.

This chain uses TRBV24-1 with TRBJ1-1; 10 nucleotides match TRBD1. CDR3 length equals 15 residues. Germline V CDR1 and CDR2: KGHDR, SFDVKD. Trimming at V came to 4 bases and at J to 5 bases, leaving 6 bases not matched to a gene. CDR3 coding DNA: TGTGCCACCAGTGAAACGACAGGGGGCGGGACTGAAGCTTTCTTT. Translating it yields CATSETTGGGTEAFF.

The chain joins TRBV5-1 to TRBJ2-1; either TRBD1 or TRBD2 may fit D (5 bases each). CDR1 SGHRS and CDR2 YFSETQ come from the germline V gene. Trimming shortened V by 4 bases and J by 0 bases, and 14 bases separated the two germline ends. This CDR3 is built from 16 residues. The CDR3 DNA is TGCGCCAGCAGCACTTCCGGGGACCTCTCCTACAATGAGCAGTTCTTC. Its translation is CASSTSGDLSYNEQFF.

CDR3 coding DNA: TGTGCCAGCACCAAGGGAGGGTCTATCTACGAGCAGTACTTC. This translates into CASTKGGSIYEQYF. This chain joins TRBV7-9 and TRBJ2-7, with 7 bases that match TRBD2. Unmatched junction bases numbered 9, after V lost 7 bases and J lost 3 bases. Per germline, CDR1 SEHNR and CDR2 FQNEAQ (reference sequence). The CDR3 is 14 residues long.

The chain combines TRBV6-2 or TRBV6-3 with TRBJ1-2; tentatively, D is TRBD1 (5 bases). CDR1 is MNHEY and CDR2 is SVGEGT in the germline V gene. V was trimmed by 4 bases and J by 6 bases, leaving 12 bases between them. This CDR3 region has 13 residues. CDR3 coding DNA: TGTGCCAGCAGTTCGATCAGGGATGATGGCTACACCTTC. Protein: CASSSIRDDGYTF.

V usage is TRBV4-1 and J usage is TRBJ1-5; TRBD1 might be the D (5 bases). V lost 6 bases to trimming and J lost 1 base, with 16 bases between them. The germline V gene has CDR1 MGHRA and CDR2 YSYEKL. The CDR3 extends over 16 amino acids. This CDR3 reads CASSHQGGGSNQPQHF. The CDR3 bases are TGCGCCAGCAGTCACCAGGGTGGAGGGAGCAATCAGCCCCAGCATTTT.

This clone appeared a single time. The V gene is TRBV5-1, the J gene TRBJ1-3, with D unclear. V was pared by 1 base and J by 6 bases, with 17 bases between. The CDR3 has 16 residues. Germline values: CDR1 SGHRS, CDR2 YFSETQ. The CDR3 nucleotides read TGCGCCAGCAGCTTGTCGGACTCCCAAAGCGTAAACACCATATATTTT. It is translated as CASSLSDSQSVNTIYF.

The chain uses TRBV4-2 and TRBJ2-1; 16 bases are shared with TRBD2. There are 17 residues in the CDR3. V lost 6 bases, J lost 9 bases, and 11 bases stayed unmatched. Germline-derived CDR1 and CDR2 are LGHNA and YNFKEQ. CDR3 DNA sequence: TGTGCCAGCAGTCGCCAGACCGGGACTAGCGGGGGGGGTGAGCAGTTCTTC. Translated, it gives CASSRQTGTSGGGEQFF.

This chain uses TRBV5-6 with TRBJ1-2; 8 bases line up with TRBD1. CDR1 SGHDT and CDR2 YYEEEE come from the germline V gene. The CDR3 extends over 17 amino acids. J lost 4 bases, V lost 4 bases, and 15 bases had no gene match. CDR3 sequence: CASSTPLETGVFYGYTF. CDR3 nucleotide sequence: TGTGCCAGCAGCACCCCTCTAGAGACAGGGGTTTTCTATGGCTACACCTTC.

This clone was observed once. The chain combines TRBV27 with TRBJ2-2; 12 nucleotides line up with TRBD2. Unmatched junction bases numbered 11, after V lost 6 bases and J lost 12 bases. This CDR3 has 15 amino acids. Germline V CDR1 and CDR2: MNHEY, SMNVEV (reference sequence). Here the CDR3 DNA reads TGTGCCAGCAGCTACCGACTAGCGGGGGCCGTGCAGCTGTTTTTT. It is translated as CASSYRLAGAVQLFF.

This clone was seen only once. The chain combines TRBV11-2 with TRBJ1-2; no clear D gene. Between the trimmed V and J ends, which lost 5 bases and 0 bases, there was a span of 7 bases. The CDR3 extends over 13 amino acids. Germline V gives CDR1 SGHAT, CDR2 FQNNGV. The CDR3 loop is CASSPQANYGYTF. The CDR3 nucleotides are TGTGCCAGCAGCCCCCAGGCTAACTATGGCTACACCTTC. Using reference TRBV11-2 and TRBJ1-2 for the parts outside the CDR3, the full variable domain is EAGVAQSPRYKIIEKRQSVAFWCNPISGHATLYWYQQILGQGPKLLIQFQNNGVVDDSQLPKDRFSAERLKGVDSTLKIQPAKLEDSAVYLCASSPQANYGYTFGSGTRLTVV.

The J gene is TRBJ1-1, the V gene TRBV7-9; D is ambiguous. Between the trimmed V and J ends, which lost 5 bases and 5 bases, there was a span of 9 bases. Germline-derived CDR1 and CDR2 are SEHNR and FQNEAQ (reference sequence). The CDR3 extends over 12 amino acids. The DNA of the CDR3 is TGTGCCAGCAGCCCCATGACGACTGAAGCTTTCTTT. It yields the protein CASSPMTTEAFF.

The chain employs TRBV6-5 and TRBJ1-6, with D perhaps TRBD1 (5 bases). Trimming shortened V by 6 bases and J by 3 bases, and 9 bases separated the two germline ends. CDR3 length: 14 residues. Germline assignment: CDR1 MNHEY and CDR2 SVGAGI. The CDR3 nucleotides read TGTGCCAGCAGCCCGGGACGCTATAATTCACCCCTCCACTTT. Residues: CASSPGRYNSPLHF.

The chain has TRBV6-5 and TRBJ1-1; TRBD1 is a possible D gene (6 bases). Germline CDR1 and CDR2: MNHEY and SVGAGI. Trimming stripped 2 bases from V and 6 bases from J, with 13 bases between. The CDR3 extends over 14 amino acids. DNA for the CDR3: TGTGCCAGCAGTTACATACAGGGTGTCTCTGAAGCTTTCTTT. This translates into CASSYIQGVSEAFF.